Given below is one TCR beta chain in context. Between the trimmed V and J ends, which lost 2 bases and 6 bases, there was a span of 13 bases. This CDR3 has 14 amino acids. Germline-derived CDR1 and CDR2 are MDHEN and SYDVKM. The assay was immunoSEQ multiplex PCR, and TCRdb's table has in-frame clones only and misses some. This table has about 260,000 clones, 70% to 90% appearing once. This record comes from a study of blood T cell repertoires in COVID-19. The J gene is TRBJ1-1, the V gene TRBV28; a possible D gene is TRBD1 (5 bases). The receptor comes from a man aged 45 to 65 who had been exposed to COVID-19. What was sequenced was PBMCs or T cells enriched from blood (not recorded which). This chain's CDR3 is CASSLRQIRPEAFF. The CDR3 DNA is TGTGCCAGCAGTTTAAGACAGATCCGGCCTGAAGCTTTCTTT.